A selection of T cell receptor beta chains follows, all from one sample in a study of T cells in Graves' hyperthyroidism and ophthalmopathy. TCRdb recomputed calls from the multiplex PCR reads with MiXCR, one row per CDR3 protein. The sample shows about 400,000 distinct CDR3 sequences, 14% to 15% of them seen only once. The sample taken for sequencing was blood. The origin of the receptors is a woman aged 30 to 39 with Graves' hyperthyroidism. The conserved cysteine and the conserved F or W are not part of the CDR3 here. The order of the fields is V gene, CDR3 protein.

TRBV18	ASSPGQGPNSPLH
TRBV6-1	ASRSNTEAF
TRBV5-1	ASSLGVSGGDEQY
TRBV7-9	ASGGTASYEQY
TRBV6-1	ASRPTGSGKETQY
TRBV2	ASSWGTSGTPVMDEQF
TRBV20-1	SAGTGKYTGELF
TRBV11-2	ASSLSSTVPYEQY
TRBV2	ASSEDLAGAGDTQY
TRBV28	ASSYPGAGTSGRNDHSYNEQF
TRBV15	ATSSDYNEQF
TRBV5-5	ASSGGLAGISYEQY
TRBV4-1	ASSQDPRGATNEKLF
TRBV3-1	ASSQVEGNTEAF
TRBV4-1	ASSQRDEGLQPQH
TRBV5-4	ASSSRGNEKLF
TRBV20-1	SARSTLRGNQPQH
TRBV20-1	SARLPGQETEAF
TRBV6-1	ASRRDTNSYEQY
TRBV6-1	ASSEAIGTGGVRKYEQY
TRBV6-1	ASSATRDRYT
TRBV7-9	ASSPTTELAQY
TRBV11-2	ASSQTGGAQETQY
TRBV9	ASSVGTDHNEQF
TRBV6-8	ASSELTSGGIETQY
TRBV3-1	ASSQDSGANGYT
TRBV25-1	ASSEQGGEQF
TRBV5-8	ASSLAVRGEETQY
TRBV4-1	ASSQVGHRGQETQY
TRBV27	ARTSGRTYEQY
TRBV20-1	SARVAGPSEQY
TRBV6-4	ASSADSTTTGAF
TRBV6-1	ASSRQGRYEQY
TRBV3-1	ASSQDFGGRNGYT
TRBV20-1	SAIGTSDFWLNRGEQY
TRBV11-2	ASRSTGESNQPQH
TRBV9	ASSVAPGNTYEQY
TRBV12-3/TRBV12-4	ASSFTDAQY
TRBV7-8	ASSPTTGGIYGYT
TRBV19	DSRRRGGEETQY
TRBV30	AWRIPSGPPYNEQF